The 2 T cell receptor beta chains below come from one sample, sequenced in a study of technical replicates of blood from a few donors. Only in-frame clones appear in the TCRdb table, and some are missing; sequencing was by immunoSEQ multiplex PCR. Altogether over 55,000 clones are present, approximately 83% being singletons, with the ten largest covering roughly 5.3%. What was sequenced was PBMCs. The receptor source for this set is a human donor in good health. Some clones in this sample may be carry-over from other donors' samples.

This sequence joins TRBV29-1 and TRBJ1-1; 7 bases line up with TRBD1. The CDR3 contains 16 residues. The V segment lost 7 bases and the J segment 4 bases; nucleotides outside the gene matches: 18. CDR1 SQVTM and CDR2 ANQGSEA come from the germline V gene. The CDR3 sequence is CSGTPRDSASSTEAFF. The CDR3 DNA is TGCAGCGGAACCCCCCGGGACAGCGCAAGTAGCACTGAAGCTTTCTTT. The variable domain in full, with the rest retrieved from reference TRBV29-1 and TRBJ1-1, is SAVISQKPSRDICQRGTSLTIQCQVDSQVTMMFWYRQQPGQSLTLIATANQGSEATYESGFVIDKFPISRPNLTFSTLTVSNMSPEDSSIYLCSGTPRDSASSTEAFFGQGTRLTVV.

The V gene is TRBV7-3, the J gene TRBJ2-2; D possibly corresponds to TRBD2 (6 bases). This CDR3 is built from 14 residues. Between the trimmed V and J ends, which lost 4 bases and 6 bases, there was a span of 12 bases. Germline lookup yields CDR1 SGHTA and CDR2 FQGTGA. CDR3: CASSSLAGPGELFF. DNA of the CDR3: TGTGCCAGCAGCTCACTGGCGGGGCCCGGGGAGCTGTTTTTT.